The 24 T cell receptor beta chains presented below share a single source sample, sequenced in a study of T-cell reconstitution after alpha-beta-depleted transplantation in children. The TCRbeta library incorporated unique molecular identifiers. TCRdb re-called the PCR reads with MiXCR, one entry per CDR3 protein. This table holds 250,000 to 350,000 distinct CDR3 sequences, about 10% found once. This specimen consisted of PBMCs from the stem cell graft donor, obtained from the stem cell graft. The receptors were gathered from a human donor who donated a stem cell graft to a child with SCID.

This clonotype has only a few counts. This chain connects TRBV14 to TRBJ1-5; 10 bases fit TRBD1. Trimming removed 5 bases from V and 6 bases from J; junction bases left unmatched: 10. This CDR3 is built from 16 residues. Germline V gene lookup returns CDR1 SGHDN and CDR2 FVKESK. The CDR3 DNA is TGTGCCAGCAGCAACCCGAGACAGGGGGCTAGTCAGCCCCAGCATTTT. Its translation: CASSNPRQGASQPQHF.

The rearrangement links TRBV12-3 or TRBV12-4 to TRBJ2-1; 12 bases map to TRBD2. V shed 5 bases, J shed 6 bases, and the junction held 2 bases outside the gene matches. The CDR3 consists of 14 residues. CDR3 sequence: CASSPSGGANEQFF. The DNA for the CDR3 is TGTGCCAGCAGTCCTAGCGGGGGGGCCAATGAGCAGTTCTTC.

This clonotype was observed a handful of times. This sequence joins TRBV12-3 or TRBV12-4 and TRBJ1-6; D gene ambiguous. The V and J ends lost 3 bases and 11 bases respectively, with 14 bases between them. There are 14 residues in the CDR3. CDR3 sequence (DNA): TGTGCCAGCAGTTTTTACGGGGAAGCGGCACCCCTCCACTTT. It specifies CASSFYGEAAPLHF.

This clonotype was observed a few times. The chain uses TRBV6-1 and TRBJ2-7; D unclear. Deletions cut 0 bases from V and 0 bases from J, with 15 bases between. There are 17 residues in the CDR3. Looked up from germline, CDR1 is MNHNS and CDR2 is SASEGT. The CDR3 spells CASSEAVGPPSSYEQYF. The CDR3 coding sequence is TGTGCCAGCAGTGAAGCAGTTGGGCCCCCGAGCTCCTACGAGCAGTACTTC.

The sample holds a few counts of this clonotype. CDR3 nucleotide sequence: TGTGCCAGCTCACCATCGACTAGCGGGGGGACCACAGATACGCAGTATTTT. Translation gives CASSPSTSGGTTDTQYF. The chain is built from TRBV18 and TRBJ2-3; 13 nucleotides align to TRBD2. V was pared by 2 bases and J by 2 bases, with 4 bases of the junction left unmatched. Germline V CDR1 and CDR2: KGHSH, LQKENI. The CDR3 extends over 17 amino acids.

The chain carries TRBV20-1 and TRBJ2-3, with no clear D. The CDR3 length is 15 residues. Trimming removed 6 bases at V and 3 bases at J, with 19 bases between. Germline values: CDR1 DFQATT, CDR2 SNEGSKA (reference sequence). CDR3 region: CSAPGPGLATDTQYF. The CDR3 DNA sequence: TGCAGTGCCCCCGGGCCCGGGCTGGCGACAGATACGCAGTATTTT.

V gene TRBV5-1 combines with J gene TRBJ2-7, with a weak D call TRBD1 (6 bases). Germline CDR1 reads SGHRS; CDR2 reads YFSETQ. The V end lost 4 bases, the J end lost 0 bases, and 11 bases lay between the germline ends. CDR3 length equals 14 residues. CDR3 amino acids: CASSRGQYSYEQYF. CDR3 nucleotides: TGCGCCAGCAGCCGTGGACAGTACTCCTACGAGCAGTACTTC.

The gene calls are TRBV12-3 or TRBV12-4 and TRBJ1-5; D is unresolved. There are 14 residues in the CDR3. The V end lost 3 bases, the J end lost 7 bases, and 13 bases lay between the germline ends. DNA of the CDR3: TGTGCCAGCAGTTTCGCACAAGTGGGGCAGCCCCAGCATTTT. Translated, it gives CASSFAQVGQPQHF.

This clonotype was detected a few times. The V gene is TRBV5-1, the J gene TRBJ2-3; 9 bases align to TRBD2. The CDR3 loop spans 14 amino acids. Per germline, CDR1 SGHRS and CDR2 YFSETQ. CDR3 residues: CGTTAGGMPDTQYF. CDR3 in DNA: TGCGGAACAACAGCGGGGGGCATGCCAGATACGCAGTATTTT.

A remark on this clonotype: The junction shows a germline mismatch at one end, possibly a read error. V and J are TRBV2 and TRBJ2-5; the D is unclear. Germline CDR1 is SNHLY and CDR2 is FYNNEI. CDR3 length: 13 residues. CDR3 in amino acids: CDSSDGPPETQYF. The CDR3 DNA is TGTGACAGCAGTGACGGACCCCCGGAGACCCAGTACTTC.

This clonotype was picked up a small number of times. The CDR3 here is CASSTNPGQGRYEQFF. The CDR3, as DNA: TGCGCCAGCAGCACCAACCCGGGACAGGGCAGGTATGAGCAGTTCTTC. The chain combines TRBV5-1 with TRBJ2-1, with 9 nucleotides matching TRBD1. This CDR3 spans 16 amino acids. Unmatched junction bases numbered 13, after V lost 4 bases and J lost 8 bases. Germline assignment: CDR1 SGHRS and CDR2 YFSETQ.

This chain connects TRBV2 to TRBJ2-7, with TRBD2 as a possible D gene (5 bases). The germline V gene has CDR1 SNHLY and CDR2 FYNNEI. Deletions cut 5 bases from V and 0 bases from J, with 11 bases between. This CDR3 is 14 amino acids long. The CDR3 sequence is CASSMRASSYEQYF. CDR3 in DNA: TGTGCCAGCAGTATGCGGGCTAGCTCCTACGAGCAGTACTTC.

In this sample, this clonotype turned up a few times. The chain is built from TRBV12-3 or TRBV12-4 and TRBJ2-5, with 11 bases matching TRBD2. V shed 5 bases and J 1 base; nucleotides not matched to a gene: 12. This CDR3 spans 18 amino acids. The DNA of the CDR3 is TGTGCCAGCAGTCGCGGGACTAGCGGCCCAAAATTCCAAGAGACCCAGTACTTC. Its protein product is CASSRGTSGPKFQETQYF.

J is TRBJ2-2 and V is TRBV7-3; D is unresolved. The CDR3 length is 14 residues. CDR1 and CDR2 from the germline V gene are SGHTA and FQGTGA. Trimming removed 5 bases from V and 0 bases from J, with 7 bases in between. CDR3: CASSEMPNTGELFF. The CDR3 DNA reads TGTGCCAGCAGCGAGATGCCGAACACCGGGGAGCTGTTTTTT.

There are many counts of this clonotype. The gene calls are TRBV5-1 and TRBJ1-2, with a weak D call TRBD1 (6 bases). The germline V gene encodes CDR1 SGHRS and CDR2 YFSETQ. Trimming took off 0 bases at V and 7 bases at J, with 13 bases between the two ends. The CDR3 has 14 amino acids. CDR3 sequence: CASSLAAGETGYTF. CDR3 sequence (DNA): TGCGCCAGCAGCTTGGCGGCAGGGGAAACTGGCTACACCTTC.

The V and J genes are TRBV9 and TRBJ2-5, with 10 bases lining up with TRBD2. The CDR3 contains 18 residues. Germline values: CDR1 SGDLS, CDR2 YYNGEE. V gave up 0 bases and J gave up 5 bases; unmatched junction bases: 13. The CDR3 nucleotides read TGTGCCAGCAGCGTAGGACCCAGGACTAGCGGTGAAATTGAGACCCAGTACTTC. Translation gives CASSVGPRTSGEIETQYF.

This clonotype was counted ten times or more. The chain employs TRBV6-2 or TRBV6-3 and TRBJ2-1; D might be TRBD2 (6 bases). V lost 2 bases to trimming and J lost 10 bases, with 15 bases between them. Germline-derived CDR1 and CDR2 are MNHEY and SVGEGT. The CDR3 has 14 amino acids. DNA for the CDR3: TGTGCCAGCAGTTACCCGGGGGTCCTCGGGGAGCAGTTCTTC. Translation gives CASSYPGVLGEQFF.

CDR3 region: CASSLGPDGYTF. Here the CDR3 DNA reads TGTGCCAGCAGTTTAGGTCCTGATGGCTACACCTTC. The chain employs TRBV12-3 or TRBV12-4 and TRBJ1-2; no definite D call. With 1 base removed from V and 6 bases from J, the gap between germline ends came to 6 bases. This CDR3 is 12 amino acids long.

In this sample, this clonotype turned up a few times. The V call is TRBV5-1, the J call TRBJ2-5; D unresolved. CDR1 and CDR2 from the germline V gene are SGHRS and YFSETQ. The V and J ends lost 0 bases and 2 bases respectively, with 11 bases between them. The CDR3 loop spans 15 amino acids. The CDR3 DNA reads as TGCGCCAGCAGCTTGGGTTGGGCAGCTCAAGAGACCCAGTACTTC. It specifies CASSLGWAAQETQYF.

The gene calls are TRBV7-6 and TRBJ1-6; possibly TRBD1 for D (5 bases). V dropped 3 bases and J dropped 9 bases, with 12 bases sitting between them. This CDR3 region has 14 residues. The germline gives CDR1 SGHVS, CDR2 FNYEAQ. This chain's CDR3 is CASSFSGPGSPLHF. Here the CDR3 DNA reads TGTGCCAGCAGCTTCTCGGGGCCGGGTTCACCCCTCCACTTT.

This clonotype was counted a few times. The rearrangement joins TRBV7-2 to TRBJ2-7; D not certain. The CDR3 has 15 residues. Germline CDR1 reads SGHTA; CDR2 reads FQGNSA. V dropped 5 bases and J dropped 6 bases, with 20 bases sitting between them. The CDR3 coding sequence is TGTGCCAGCAGCCCGACTGGAATAAGACCGAGCGAGCAGTACTTC. This encodes CASSPTGIRPSEQYF.

The CDR3 DNA is TGTGCCATCAGTGCCAGTGGGAATCAGCCCCAGCATTTT. Translating gives CAISASGNQPQHF. The chain has TRBV10-3 and TRBJ1-5; D gene uncertain. Trimming cost V 4 bases and J 4 bases, with 8 bases left between them. Germline-derived CDR1 and CDR2 are ENHRY and SYGVKD. There are 13 residues in the CDR3.

This chain uses TRBV5-1 with TRBJ2-7, with D hard to call. The CDR3 consists of 14 residues. CDR1 is SGHRS and CDR2 is YFSETQ in the germline V gene. V shed 0 bases and J shed 1 base, with 8 bases lying between them. The CDR3 nucleotides are TGCGCCAGCAGCTTGGCGGCGGTGTCCTACGAGCAGTACTTC. Translating gives CASSLAAVSYEQYF.

This clonotype occurred a few times. The V and J genes are TRBV20-1 and TRBJ2-3, with TRBD2 matching 11 bases. The junction had 9 bases not matched to a gene; V was cut back by 2 bases and J by 5 bases. This CDR3 region has 16 residues. Germline V CDR1 and CDR2: DFQATT, SNEGSKA (reference sequence). The CDR3: CSARKLSGGAGDTQYF. CDR3 in DNA: TGCAGTGCTAGAAAACTTAGCGGGGGGGCAGGAGATACGCAGTATTTT.